This entry features one T cell receptor beta chain sequence. The sample belongs to a study of cytomegalovirus exposure and HLA in healthy donors. Study information: Membership in the Caucasian-associated ancestry cluster was found for about four fifths of nearly 400 genotyped donors.

Healthy bone marrow donors made up the donor group. Donors were nominally healthy when sampled, though unrecorded immune exposures were likely. Amplification used 60 Vbeta primers and 13 Jbeta primers. Clones were read by immunoSEQ multiplex PCR, and TCRdb kept only the in-frame ones, dropping some. The sample has about 140,000 clones. V lost 3 bases, J lost 4 bases, and 13 bases lay in between. This CDR3 is built from 15 residues. Germline V gene data show CDR1 as SGHNT and CDR2 as YYREEE (reference sequence). Sequenced material: PBMCs. This TCR was recovered from a woman aged 18-30 years in good health and CMV-seronegative. The rearrangement uses TRBV5-4 and TRBJ2-2; TRBD2 might be the D (7 bases). The CDR3 is CASSSGGGGTGELFF. The CDR3 coding sequence is TGTGCCAGCAGCTCGGGGGGAGGGGGCACCGGGGAGCTGTTTTTT.